The 8 T cell receptor beta chains presented below share a single source sample, sequenced in a study of cytomegalovirus exposure and HLA in healthy donors. The PCR used 60 Vbeta and 13 Jbeta primers. TCRdb's table, derived via immunoSEQ multiplex PCR, lists solely in-frame clones and lacks some. The sample carries 100,000 to 150,000 clones, 60% to 80% recorded once. Sequenced sample: PBMCs. These receptors were obtained from a man aged 50-59 years in good health and CMV-seropositive.

The gene calls are TRBV29-1 and TRBJ1-1; perhaps TRBD1 as D (5 bases). The CDR3 loop spans 13 amino acids. The germline V gene encodes CDR1 SQVTM and CDR2 ANQGSEA. V shed 1 base and J shed 3 bases, with 9 bases lying between them. CDR3 nucleotides: TGCAGCGTTGAAGCAGGGTTGGACACTGAAGCTTTCTTT. Amino acids: CSVEAGLDTEAFF.

The J gene is TRBJ1-1, the V gene TRBV7-2; D is uncertain. The CDR3 contains 13 residues. Between the trimmed V and J ends, which lost 6 bases and 6 bases, there was a span of 14 bases. CDR1 and CDR2 from the germline V gene are SGHTA and FQGNSA. The DNA for the CDR3 is TGTGCCAGCAGGGCTCAGGTTACCCCTGAAGCTTTCTTT. Its translation: CASRAQVTPEAFF. Drawing the rest from reference TRBV7-2 and TRBJ1-1, the complete variable domain is GAGVSQSPSNKVTEKGKDVELRCDPISGHTALYWYRQSLGQGLEFLIYFQGNSAPDKSGLPSDRFSAERTGGSVSTLTIQRTQQEDSAVYLCASRAQVTPEAFFGQGTRLTVV.

This clone was counted a few times. The V and J genes are TRBV6-4 and TRBJ1-1, with 8 bases identical to TRBD1. The V gene's germline CDR1 is MRHNA and CDR2 SNTAGT. After removal of 6 bases from V and 9 bases from J, the junction contained 12 bases not matched to a gene. CDR3 length: 14 amino acids. The CDR3: CASRAGQGEYKAFF. Here the CDR3 DNA reads TGTGCCAGCAGGGCAGGACAGGGCGAGTACAAAGCTTTCTTT.

The V and J genes are TRBV6-5 and TRBJ1-6, with D possibly matching TRBD1 (6 bases). Germline V gene sequence: CDR1 MNHEY, CDR2 SVGAGI. The CDR3 spans 14 residues. Deletions cut 7 bases from V and 7 bases from J, with 14 bases between. This CDR3 is CASMQGRRNSPLHF. The DNA for the CDR3 is TGTGCCAGCATGCAGGGGAGAAGGAATTCACCCCTCCACTTT.

The chain recombines TRBV5-8 with TRBJ2-3; D is uncertain. Trimming shortened V by 1 base and J by 4 bases, and 7 bases separated the two germline ends. The CDR3 is 13 residues long. Germline CDR1 reads SGHTS; CDR2 reads YDEGEE. Here the CDR3 reads CASSLRVADTQYF. The DNA of the CDR3 is TGTGCCAGCAGCTTGCGGGTAGCAGATACGCAGTATTTT. Together with reference TRBV5-8 and TRBJ2-3, the CDR3 gives the full variable domain: EAGVTQSPTHLIKTRGQQATLRCSPISGHTSVYWYQQALGLGLQFLLWYDEGEERNRGNFPPRFSGRQFPNYSSELNVNALELEDSALYLCASSLRVADTQYFGPGTRLTVL.

The chain couples TRBV5-1 to TRBJ1-6; the match to TRBD1 covers 9 bases. V trimming: 3 bases; J trimming: 10 bases; junction bases outside the gene matches: 5. From germline, CDR1 is SGHRS and CDR2 YFSETQ. The CDR3 length is 14 residues. The CDR3 protein is CASSSGTGQSPLHF. The CDR3 DNA follows: TGCGCCAGCAGCTCCGGGACAGGGCAATCACCCCTCCACTTT.

The chain's CDR3 is CASRGTWGNQPQHF. In DNA form, the CDR3 reads TGTGCCAGCAGGGGGACTTGGGGAAACCAGCCCCAGCATTTT. The rearrangement joins TRBV2 to TRBJ1-5, with D possibly being TRBD1 (5 bases). CDR3 length: 14 residues. With 6 bases removed from V and 7 bases from J, the gap between germline ends came to 16 bases. Germline CDR1 reads SNHLY; CDR2 reads FYNNEI.

This chain links TRBV9 with TRBJ1-1, with D uncertain. This CDR3 contains 15 residues. Germline lookup yields CDR1 SGDLS and CDR2 YYNGEE. Trimming took off 0 bases at V and 1 base at J, with 10 bases between the two ends. CDR3 in amino acids: CASSVGGGRNTEAFF. The CDR3 nucleotides are TGTGCCAGCAGCGTAGGAGGAGGCAGGAACACTGAAGCTTTCTTT. Filled out from reference TRBV9 and TRBJ1-1, the complete variable domain reads DSGVTQTPKHLITATGQRVTLRCSPRSGDLSVYWYQQSLDQGLQFLIQYYNGEERAKGNILERFSAQQFPDLHSELNLSSLELGDSALYFCASSVGGGRNTEAFFGQGTRLTVV.